These T cell receptor beta chains were read from a single sample in a study of blood T cell repertoires in COVID-19. TCRdb keeps only in-frame clones here, not all; method: immunoSEQ multiplex PCR. The sample comprises 200,000 to 250,000 clones, about 90% of which are singletons, and around 0.83% rests with the top ten. Specimen: peripheral blood. Every receptor here comes from a man aged 25 to 45 with COVID-19, enrolled during active disease. Each CDR3 is given with its conserved first and last residue. D genes are given only for firm matches. Clone sizes are given selectively: once, few, many, or a class where the clone is expanded.

V: TRBV7-3; J: TRBJ2-5; D: TRBD2; length: 15; size: .; CDR3: CASSLGGLGGETQYF; DNA: TGTGCCAGCAGCTTAGGGGGACTAGGAGGCGAGACCCAGTACTTC
V: TRBV18; J: TRBJ1-2; D: TRBD1; length: 16; size: .; CDR3: CASSTMSGQGGYGYTF; DNA: TGTGCCAGCTCAACAATGTCGGGACAGGGTGGCTATGGCTACACCTTC
V: TRBV19; J: TRBJ1-4; D: .; length: 15; size: .; CDR3: CASSTDSATNEKLFF; DNA: TGTGCCAGTAGTACCGACAGTGCAACTAATGAAAAACTGTTTTTT
V: TRBV18; J: TRBJ1-1; D: TRBD1; length: 14; size: .; CDR3: CASSPTGGGTEAFF; DNA: TGTGCCAGCTCACCAACAGGGGGAGGCACTGAAGCTTTCTTT
V: TRBV5-6; J: TRBJ1-4; D: .; length: 14; size: .; CDR3: CASSLGSANEKLFF; DNA: TGTGCCAGCAGCTTGGGATCAGCTAATGAAAAACTGTTTTTT
V: TRBV7-9; J: TRBJ1-5; D: .; length: 13; size: .; CDR3: CASSLQEGQPQHF; DNA: TGTGCCAGCAGCTTACAGGAGGGCCAGCCCCAGCATTTT
V: TRBV30; J: TRBJ1-5; D: TRBD1; length: 13; size: .; CDR3: CAWSVQGGQPQHF; DNA: TGTGCCTGGAGTGTTCAGGGGGGTCAGCCCCAGCATTTT
V: TRBV7-9; J: TRBJ1-1; D: TRBD1; length: 15; size: .; CDR3: CASSSWGQGHTEAFF; DNA: TGTGCCAGCAGCTCCTGGGGACAGGGTCACACTGAAGCTTTCTTT
V: TRBV20-1; J: TRBJ1-2; D: .; length: 12; size: .; CDR3: CSASPDSYGYTF; DNA: TGCAGTGCTAGTCCAGACTCCTATGGCTACACCTTC
V: TRBV2; J: TRBJ1-5; D: .; length: 15; size: .; CDR3: CASRVMGGSNQPQHF; DNA: TGTGCCAGCAGGGTCATGGGGGGTAGCAATCAGCCCCAGCATTTT
V: TRBV6-5; J: TRBJ2-1; D: .; length: 12; size: .; CDR3: CASSTDYNEQFF; DNA: TGTGCCAGCAGTACAGACTACAATGAGCAGTTCTTC
V: TRBV3-1/TRBV3-2; J: TRBJ1-2; D: TRBD1; length: 15; size: .; CDR3: CASSNGQESKYGYTF; DNA: TGTGCCAGCAGCAATGGACAGGAGTCCAAGTATGGCTACACCTTC
V: TRBV5-1; J: TRBJ1-3; D: .; length: 15; size: .; CDR3: CASSPGGVSGNTIYF; DNA: TGCGCCAGCAGCCCCGGGGGAGTCTCTGGAAACACCATATATTTT
V: TRBV5-1; J: TRBJ2-6; D: .; length: 17; size: .; CDR3: CASTLWTGTTGANVLTF; DNA: TGCGCCAGCACCCTGTGGACAGGGACTACTGGGGCCAACGTCCTGACTTTC
V: TRBV6-1; J: TRBJ1-3; D: .; length: 16; size: few; CDR3: CASSGGTPRSGNTIYF; DNA: TGTGCCAGCAGTGGAGGGACACCCCGCTCTGGAAACACCATATATTTT
V: TRBV29-1; J: TRBJ2-2; D: TRBD1; length: 14; size: .; CDR3: CSVAGQGNTGELFF; DNA: TGCAGCGTTGCGGGACAGGGAAACACCGGGGAGCTGTTTTTT
V: TRBV14; J: TRBJ2-1; D: TRBD1; length: 14; size: .; CDR3: CASRPQDRVTEQFF; DNA: TGTGCCAGCAGGCCCCAGGACAGGGTAACTGAGCAGTTCTTC
V: TRBV27; J: TRBJ2-2; D: .; length: 13; size: .; CDR3: CASSRGNTGELFF; DNA: TGTGCCAGCAGCCGGGGGAACACCGGGGAGCTGTTTTTT
V: TRBV10-3; J: TRBJ1-6; D: TRBD1; length: 17; size: .; CDR3: CAISELVQGAQNSPLHF; DNA: TGTGCCATCAGTGAGTTAGTACAGGGGGCGCAAAATTCACCCCTCCACTTT
V: TRBV4-1; J: TRBJ1-5; D: TRBD1; length: 16; size: .; CDR3: CASSQVGQGVSQPQHF; DNA: TGCGCCAGCAGCCAAGTCGGACAGGGGGTAAGTCAGCCCCAGCATTTT
V: TRBV19; J: TRBJ2-7; D: TRBD2; length: 16; size: few; CDR3: CASSIGLAETSYEQYF; DNA: TGTGCCAGTAGTATCGGGCTAGCGGAGACCTCCTACGAGCAGTACTTC
V: TRBV10-3; J: TRBJ2-7; D: .; length: 14; size: .; CDR3: CAISEFRDNYEQYF; DNA: TGTGCCATCAGTGAGTTCCGGGACAACTACGAGCAGTACTTC
V: TRBV4-1; J: TRBJ2-5; D: TRBD2; length: 16; size: .; CDR3: CASSHFARGGQETQYF; DNA: TGCGCCAGCAGCCATTTCGCGCGGGGGGGCCAAGAGACCCAGTACTTC
V: TRBV7-9; J: TRBJ1-5; D: TRBD1; length: 14; size: .; CDR3: CASSLGQPQQPQHF; DNA: TGTGCCAGCAGCTTGGGACAGCCCCAACAGCCCCAGCATTTT
V: TRBV7-9; J: TRBJ2-5; D: .; length: 13; size: .; CDR3: CASSLTSIETQYF; DNA: TGTGCCAGCAGCCTTACTAGCATAGAGACCCAGTACTTC
V: TRBV7-9; J: TRBJ1-5; D: .; length: 14; size: .; CDR3: CASSHARGNQPQHF; DNA: TGTGCCAGCAGCCATGCCAGGGGTAATCAGCCCCAGCATTTT
V: TRBV19; J: TRBJ2-3; D: TRBD1; length: 13; size: once; CDR3: CASSSAGGREQYF; DNA: TGTGCCAGTAGTTCTGCAGGGGGCAGAGAGCAGTATTTT
V: TRBV11-2; J: TRBJ1-1; D: TRBD1; length: 14; size: .; CDR3: CASSFTGVNTEAFF; DNA: TGTGCCAGCAGCTTTACAGGGGTGAACACTGAAGCTTTCTTT